This T cell receptor (beta chain) was identified during a study of post-analysis software for immune sequencing data. The CDR3 consists of 14 residues. Trimming cost V 5 bases and J 5 bases; bases outside gene matches: 6. Study outcomes and limitations: Normalized Chao1 diversity was significantly reduced in patients versus controls. In patients, TRBV5-6, TRBV5-1 and TRBV20-1 belonged to four or five TRBV segments found more frequently than in controls.

This clonotype was observed a single time. Its antigen is as yet unknown. Every TCR beta cDNA library bore unique molecular identifiers. MiXCR, applied by TCRdb to the PCR reads, yields one record per CDR3 protein. This table has about 400,000 distinct CDR3 sequences, approximately 38% appearing once. The chain combines TRBV12-3 or TRBV12-4 with TRBJ2-5; 9 bases are shared with TRBD1. The receptor comes from a girl aged 10 to 17 with multiple sclerosis. The sequencing sample was made of blood. The CDR3 protein is CASSKTGGLETQYF. For the CDR3, the DNA is TGTGCCAGCAGTAAAACAGGGGGCCTGGAGACCCAGTACTTC.